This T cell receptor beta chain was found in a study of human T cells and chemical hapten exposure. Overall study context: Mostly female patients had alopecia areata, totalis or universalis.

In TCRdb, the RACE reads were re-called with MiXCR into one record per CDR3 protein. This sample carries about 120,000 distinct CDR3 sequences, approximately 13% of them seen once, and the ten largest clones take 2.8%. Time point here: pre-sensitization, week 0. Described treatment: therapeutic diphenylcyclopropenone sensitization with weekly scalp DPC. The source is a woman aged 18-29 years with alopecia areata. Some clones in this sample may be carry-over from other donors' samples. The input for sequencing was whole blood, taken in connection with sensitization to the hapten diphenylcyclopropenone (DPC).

The CDR3 reads CASSFDGGRGVNSPLHF. The CDR3 DNA reads as TGCGCCAGCAGCTTCGACGGGGGCAGGGGTGTGAATTCACCCCTCCACTTT. The V call is TRBV4-3, the J call TRBJ1-6; D perhaps matches TRBD1 (6 bases). Between the trimmed V and J ends, which lost 5 bases and 7 bases, there was a span of 21 bases. Per germline, CDR1 LGHNA and CDR2 YSLEER. The CDR3 totals 17 residues.